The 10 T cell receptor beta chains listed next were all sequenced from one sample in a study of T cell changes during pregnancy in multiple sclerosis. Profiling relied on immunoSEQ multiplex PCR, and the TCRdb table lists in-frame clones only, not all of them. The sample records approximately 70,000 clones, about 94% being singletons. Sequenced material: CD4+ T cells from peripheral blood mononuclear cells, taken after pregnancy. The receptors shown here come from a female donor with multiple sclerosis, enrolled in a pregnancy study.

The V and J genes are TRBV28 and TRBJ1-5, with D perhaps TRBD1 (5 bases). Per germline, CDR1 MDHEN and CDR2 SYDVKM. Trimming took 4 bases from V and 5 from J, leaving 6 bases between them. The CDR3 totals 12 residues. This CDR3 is CASSSGYQPQHF. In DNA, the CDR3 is TGTGCCAGCAGTTCAGGGTATCAGCCCCAGCATTTT.

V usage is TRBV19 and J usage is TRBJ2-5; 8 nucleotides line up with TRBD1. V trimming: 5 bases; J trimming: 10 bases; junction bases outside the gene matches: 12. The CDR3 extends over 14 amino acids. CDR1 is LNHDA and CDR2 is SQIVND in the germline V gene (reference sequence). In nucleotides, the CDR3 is TGTGCCAGTAGTCCAAAGAGACAGGGGATGGGCCAGTACTTC. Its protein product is CASSPKRQGMGQYF.

The CDR3 reads CASSLEAGGLVEQFF. The CDR3 nucleotides are TGTGCCAGCAGCTTAGAGGCGGGAGGGCTTGTTGAGCAGTTCTTC. V usage is TRBV11-2 and J usage is TRBJ2-1; 9 bases match TRBD2. Germline V gives CDR1 SGHAT, CDR2 FQNNGV. V shed 0 bases and J 9 bases; nucleotides not matched to a gene: 6. CDR3 size: 15 residues.

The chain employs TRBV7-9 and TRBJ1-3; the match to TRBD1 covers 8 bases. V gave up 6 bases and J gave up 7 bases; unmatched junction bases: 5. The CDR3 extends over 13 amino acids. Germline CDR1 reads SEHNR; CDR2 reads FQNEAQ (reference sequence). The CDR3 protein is CASRTGEGNTIYF. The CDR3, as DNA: TGTGCCAGCAGGACAGGGGAGGGGAACACCATATATTTT. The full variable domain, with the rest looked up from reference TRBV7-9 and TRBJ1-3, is DTGVSQNPRHKITKRGQNVTFRCDPISEHNRLYWYRQTLGQGPEFLTYFQNEAQLEKSRLLSDRFSAERPKGSFSTLEIQRTEQGDSAMYLCASRTGEGNTIYFGEGSWLTVV.

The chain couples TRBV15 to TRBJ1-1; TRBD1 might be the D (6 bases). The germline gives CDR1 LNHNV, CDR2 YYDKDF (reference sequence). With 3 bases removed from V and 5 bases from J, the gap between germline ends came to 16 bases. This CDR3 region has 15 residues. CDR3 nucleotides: TGTGCCACCAGCAGGGGGGAGGGGGTGCGAACTGAAGCTTTCTTT. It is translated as CATSRGEGVRTEAFF.

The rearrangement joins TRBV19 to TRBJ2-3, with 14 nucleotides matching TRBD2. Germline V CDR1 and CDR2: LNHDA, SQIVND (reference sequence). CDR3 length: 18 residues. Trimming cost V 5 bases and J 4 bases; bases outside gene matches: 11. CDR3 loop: CASSPGLAGVAMADTQYF. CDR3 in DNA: TGTGCCAGTAGTCCGGGACTAGCGGGAGTAGCTATGGCAGATACGCAGTATTTT.

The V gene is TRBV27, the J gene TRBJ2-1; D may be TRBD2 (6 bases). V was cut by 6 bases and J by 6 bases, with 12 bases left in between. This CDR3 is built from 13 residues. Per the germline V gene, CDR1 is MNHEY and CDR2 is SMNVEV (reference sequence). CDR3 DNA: TGTGCCAGCAGGGAGGGGTTCCGCAATGAGCAGTTCTTC. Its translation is CASREGFRNEQFF.

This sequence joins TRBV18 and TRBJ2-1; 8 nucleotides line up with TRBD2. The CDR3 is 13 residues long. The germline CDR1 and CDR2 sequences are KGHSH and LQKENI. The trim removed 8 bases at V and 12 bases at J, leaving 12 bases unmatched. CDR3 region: CASLHKAGGVQFF. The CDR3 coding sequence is TGTGCCAGCCTTCACAAGGCGGGAGGAGTGCAGTTCTTC.

This CDR3 is CASSLSGSYYNEQFF. The CDR3 DNA sequence: TGTGCCAGCAGTCTTAGCGGGAGTTACTACAATGAGCAGTTCTTC. The chain couples TRBV28 to TRBJ2-1; 9 nucleotides match TRBD2. Germline CDR1 is MDHEN and CDR2 is SYDVKM. J was trimmed by 3 bases and V by 5 bases; bases with no gene match: 5. The CDR3 length is 15 residues.

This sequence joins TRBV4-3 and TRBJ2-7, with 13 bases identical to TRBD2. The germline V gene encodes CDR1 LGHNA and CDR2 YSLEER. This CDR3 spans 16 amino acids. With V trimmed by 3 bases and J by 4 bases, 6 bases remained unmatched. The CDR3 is CASSQETSGGDYEQYF. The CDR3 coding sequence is TGCGCCAGCAGCCAGGAAACTAGCGGGGGGGATTACGAGCAGTACTTC.